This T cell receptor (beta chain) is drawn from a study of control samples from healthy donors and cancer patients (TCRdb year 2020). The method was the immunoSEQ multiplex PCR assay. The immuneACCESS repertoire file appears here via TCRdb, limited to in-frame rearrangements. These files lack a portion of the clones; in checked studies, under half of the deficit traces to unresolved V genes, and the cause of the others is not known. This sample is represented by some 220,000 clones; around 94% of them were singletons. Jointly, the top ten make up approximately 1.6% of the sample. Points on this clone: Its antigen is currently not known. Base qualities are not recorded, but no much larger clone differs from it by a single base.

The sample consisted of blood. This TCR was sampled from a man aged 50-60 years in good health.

The nucleotide sequence reads as follows: TGTGCCACCAGTGATCCTTCATCTGGGAATGAGCAGTTCTTC. Protein translation: CATSDPSSGNEQFF. The V and J segments used are TRBV24-1 and TRBJ2-1; the D gene lacks a confident call. The V and J ends are trimmed by 3 bases and 7 bases, leaving 12 bases between them. The CDR3 measures 14 amino acids from cysteine to phenylalanine. Just the 42-base CDR3 DNA is kept, in frame starting at base 1. Looking up the germline V gene yields CDR1 KGHDR and CDR2 SFDVKD.